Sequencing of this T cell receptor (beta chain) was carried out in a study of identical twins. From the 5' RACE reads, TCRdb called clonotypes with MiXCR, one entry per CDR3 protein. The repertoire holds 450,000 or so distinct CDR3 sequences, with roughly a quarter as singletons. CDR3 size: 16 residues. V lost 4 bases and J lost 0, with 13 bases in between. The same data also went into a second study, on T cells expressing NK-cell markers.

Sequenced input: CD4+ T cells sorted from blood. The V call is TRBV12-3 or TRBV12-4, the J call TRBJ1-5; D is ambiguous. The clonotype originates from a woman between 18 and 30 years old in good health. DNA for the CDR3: TGTGCCAGCAGTTCTCCGTCCGGGGTTAGCAATCAGCCCCAGCATTTT. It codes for CASSSPSGVSNQPQHF.